The rows below give T cell receptor beta chains drawn from one sample of a study of beta chain features in type 1 diabetes. Assay used: immunoSEQ multiplex PCR; TCRdb lists only in-frame clones, some missing. The data show around 360,000 clones, over 10% seen once. Sequenced sample: naive CD4+ T cells from blood. The source is a woman aged 18-30 years with type 1 diabetes. Both conserved end residues are part of each CDR3. A D gene is named only where the DNA matches it firmly. Size is stated for part of the rows, as once, few or many counts, or as a class when the clone is expanded.

v_gene,abundance,d_gene,j_gene,CDR3aa,CDR3nt
TRBV21-1,-,-,TRBJ2-7,CASSKAKSSYEQYF,TGTGCCAGCAGCAAAGCAAAGAGCTCCTACGAGCAGTACTTC
TRBV11-2,-,TRBD2,TRBJ2-1,CASSLRGLAGSDEQFF,TGTGCCAGCAGCTTAAGGGGACTAGCGGGGTCCGATGAGCAGTTCTTC
TRBV20-1,-,TRBD1,TRBJ1-2,CSASPGGGHTF,TGCAGTGCTAGCCCAGGGGGAGGACACACCTTC
TRBV28,-,-,TRBJ2-3,CASSSPGRGDTQYF,TGTGCCAGCAGTTCTCCAGGGCGTGGGGATACGCAGTATTTT
TRBV5-1,-,TRBD2,TRBJ2-3,CASSPGLAGTTDTQYF,TGCGCCAGCAGCCCAGGACTAGCGGGGACTACAGATACGCAGTATTTT
TRBV4-1,-,TRBD2,TRBJ2-7,CASSQGAGTSGHEQYF,TGCGCCAGCAGCCAGGGGGCGGGGACTAGCGGTCACGAGCAGTACTTC
TRBV4-2,few,TRBD2,TRBJ2-7,CASSPSGAWNEQYF,TGTGCCAGCAGCCCAAGCGGGGCCTGGAACGAGCAGTACTTC
TRBV6-5,few,-,TRBJ1-2,CASSVSGGYTF,TGTGCCAGCAGTGTTTCGGGTGGCTACACCTTC
TRBV5-4,few,TRBD2,TRBJ2-5,CAMQREERETQYF,TGTGCCATGCAGCGGGAGGAGAGGGAGACCCAGTACTTC
TRBV12-2,few,-,TRBJ1-1,CASRPVQGKGVGNTEAFF,TGTGCAAGTCGCCCAGTACAGGGTAAAGGTGTGGGGAACACTGAAGCTTTCTTT
TRBV9,-,-,TRBJ1-5,CASSVVVNSAQHF,TGTGCCAGCAGCGTAGTTGTTAATTCGGCCCAGCATTTT
TRBV11-2,few,-,TRBJ1-1,CASSLLYSRNTEAFF,TGTGCCAGCAGCTTATTATACAGCCGGAACACTGAAGCTTTCTTT
TRBV15,-,TRBD2,TRBJ2-1,CATSSHRGGRAGGSEQFF,TGTGCCACCAGCAGTCATCGGGGTGGGAGGGCCGGAGGGAGTGAGCAGTTCTTC
TRBV29-1,few,-,TRBJ2-2,CSVEKGTGELFF,TGCAGCGTTGAAAAGGGGACCGGGGAGCTGTTTTTT
TRBV13,few,TRBD1,TRBJ1-2,CASSLGLGQYGYTF,TGTGCCAGCAGCTTAGGCCTGGGACAGTATGGCTACACCTTC
TRBV7-9,-,-,TRBJ1-1,CASSSDRNTEAFF,TGTGCCAGCAGCTCAGACAGGAACACTGAAGCTTTCTTT
TRBV7-2,few,TRBD2,TRBJ2-7,CASSLGLAGRYEQYF,TGTGCCAGCAGCTTAGGACTAGCGGGGCGCTACGAGCAGTACTTC
TRBV5-4,few,-,TRBJ2-5,CASSLEARGARETQYF,TGTGCCAGCAGCTTGGAGGCCCGGGGGGCCCGGGAGACCCAGTACTTC
TRBV27,-,-,TRBJ2-7,CASRPRWQGNEQYF,TGTGCCAGCAGACCCCGGTGGCAGGGTAACGAGCAGTACTTC
TRBV7-9,-,TRBD2,TRBJ2-1,CASSFTSGSYEQFF,TGTGCCAGCAGCTTTACTAGCGGGAGTTATGAGCAGTTCTTC
TRBV18,few,-,TRBJ1-2,CASSPPGQPNYGYTF,TGTGCCAGCTCACCACCCGGACAGCCTAACTATGGCTACACCTTC
TRBV9,few,TRBD1,TRBJ1-2,CASSEGRTGSGYTF,TGTGCCAGCAGCGAGGGTCGGACAGGGAGTGGCTACACCTTC
TRBV7-9,few,-,TRBJ2-3,CASSFATGTDTQYF,TGTGCCAGCAGCTTCGCGACTGGCACAGATACGCAGTATTTT
TRBV7-2,-,TRBD2,TRBJ2-7,CASKQREGSSEQYF,TGTGCCAGCAAACAGCGGGAGGGCTCCTCCGAGCAGTACTTC
TRBV6-4,few,TRBD1,TRBJ1-2,CASSDQGAGGYTF,TGTGCCAGCAGTGATCAGGGGGCTGGTGGCTACACCTTC
TRBV5-1,-,-,TRBJ1-1,CASSWSITGDTEAFF,TGCGCCAGCAGCTGGTCGATTACTGGTGACACTGAAGCTTTCTTT
TRBV19,-,-,TRBJ2-1,CASKGDLYEQFF,TGTGCCAGTAAAGGGGATTTGTATGAGCAGTTCTTC
TRBV27,-,-,TRBJ1-2,CASSFRIPRKTSAAANYGYTF,TGTGCCAGCAGTTTCCGGATACCACGTAAGACATCGGCCGCTGCTAACTATGGCTACACCTTC
TRBV30,-,TRBD1,TRBJ2-3,CAWNHRGRLPDTQYF,TGTGCCTGGAATCACAGGGGGCGCTTGCCAGATACGCAGTATTTT
TRBV9,-,TRBD2,TRBJ2-7,CASSASSGRYRQYF,TGTGCCAGCAGTGCGTCTAGCGGGAGATATCGGCAGTACTTC
TRBV13,few,TRBD2,TRBJ2-1,CASSLAGVAGVRAFF,TGTGCCAGCAGCTTAGCCGGGGTCGCGGGAGTAAGAGCGTTCTTC
TRBV7-9,few,-,TRBJ2-1,CASSLFSGDEQFF,TGTGCCAGCAGCTTGTTCTCCGGAGATGAGCAGTTCTTC
TRBV5-1,few,-,TRBJ2-3,CASSLDVDLDTQYF,TGCGCCAGCAGCTTGGACGTAGACTTAGATACGCAGTATTTT
TRBV7-2,few,-,TRBJ2-1,CASNILMGPNEQFF,TGTGCCAGCAATATCCTGATGGGCCCCAATGAGCAGTTCTTC
TRBV28,-,-,TRBJ2-7,CASRPESGRYEQYF,TGTGCCAGCAGGCCAGAGAGTGGGAGATACGAGCAGTACTTC
TRBV19,few,TRBD1,TRBJ2-7,CASSRQGSYEQYF,TGTGCCAGTAGCAGACAGGGGTCCTACGAGCAGTACTTC
TRBV5-4,-,-,TRBJ2-5,CASSRDRERETQYF,TGTGCCAGCTCACGAGATAGGGAGAGGGAGACCCAGTACTTC